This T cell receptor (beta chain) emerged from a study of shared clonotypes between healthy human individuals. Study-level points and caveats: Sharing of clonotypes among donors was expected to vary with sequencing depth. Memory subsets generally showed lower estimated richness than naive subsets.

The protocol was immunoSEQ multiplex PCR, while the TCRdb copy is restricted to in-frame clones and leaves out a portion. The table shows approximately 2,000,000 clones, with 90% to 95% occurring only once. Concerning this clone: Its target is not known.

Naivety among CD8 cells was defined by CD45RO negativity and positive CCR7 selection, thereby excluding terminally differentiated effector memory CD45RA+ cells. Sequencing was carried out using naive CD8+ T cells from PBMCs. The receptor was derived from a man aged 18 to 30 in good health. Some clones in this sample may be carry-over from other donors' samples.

The CDR3 region has the DNA TGTGCCAGCAGTTACGAGGGAGTGCACACTGAAGCTTTCTTT. Protein: CASSYEGVHTEAFF. The chain uses TRBV6-6 and TRBJ1-1, with D unresolved. The CDR3 runs 14 residues. The V end lost 2 bases, the J end lost 3 bases, and 10 bases lay between the germline ends. Germline loops: CDR1 MNHNY, CDR2 SVGAGI (reference sequence).